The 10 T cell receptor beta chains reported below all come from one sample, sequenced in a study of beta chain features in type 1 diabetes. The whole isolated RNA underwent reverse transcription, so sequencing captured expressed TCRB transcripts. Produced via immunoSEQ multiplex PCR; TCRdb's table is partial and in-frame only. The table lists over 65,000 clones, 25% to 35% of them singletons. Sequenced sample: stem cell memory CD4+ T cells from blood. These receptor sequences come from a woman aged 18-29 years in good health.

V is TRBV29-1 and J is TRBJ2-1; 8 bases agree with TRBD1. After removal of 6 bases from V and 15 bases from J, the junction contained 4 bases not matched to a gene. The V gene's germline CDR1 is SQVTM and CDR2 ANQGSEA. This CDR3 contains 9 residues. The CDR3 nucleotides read TGCAGCGTCGACAGGGGCTGGTTCTTC. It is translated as CSVDRGWFF.

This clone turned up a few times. The CDR3, as DNA: TGTGCCAGCAGCTTAGATCGAGGCGAGTACAATGAGCAGTTCTTC. Amino acids: CASSLDRGEYNEQFF. The V call is TRBV11-2, the J call TRBJ2-1; D is undetermined. CDR3 length equals 15 residues. Germline V gene sequence: CDR1 SGHAT, CDR2 FQNNGV. Trimming stripped 0 bases from V and 4 bases from J, with 10 bases between.

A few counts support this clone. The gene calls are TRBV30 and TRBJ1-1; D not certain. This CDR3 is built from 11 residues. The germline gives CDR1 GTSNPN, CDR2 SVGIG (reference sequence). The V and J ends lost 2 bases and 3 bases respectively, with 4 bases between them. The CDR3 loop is CAWSSYTEAFF. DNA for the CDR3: TGTGCCTGGAGTTCATACACTGAAGCTTTCTTT.

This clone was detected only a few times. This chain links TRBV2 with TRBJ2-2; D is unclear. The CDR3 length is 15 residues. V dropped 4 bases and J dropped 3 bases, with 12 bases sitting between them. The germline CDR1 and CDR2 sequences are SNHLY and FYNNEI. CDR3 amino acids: CASSGRLDDTGELFF. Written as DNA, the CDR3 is TGTGCCAGCAGTGGAAGGCTAGATGACACCGGGGAGCTGTTTTTT.

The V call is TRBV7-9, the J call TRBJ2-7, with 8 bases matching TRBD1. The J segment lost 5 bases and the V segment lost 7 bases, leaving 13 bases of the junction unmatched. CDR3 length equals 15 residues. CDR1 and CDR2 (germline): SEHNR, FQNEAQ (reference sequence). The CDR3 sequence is CASNPGQGDLHEQYF. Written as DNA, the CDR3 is TGTGCCAGCAACCCCGGACAGGGCGACCTCCACGAGCAGTACTTC.

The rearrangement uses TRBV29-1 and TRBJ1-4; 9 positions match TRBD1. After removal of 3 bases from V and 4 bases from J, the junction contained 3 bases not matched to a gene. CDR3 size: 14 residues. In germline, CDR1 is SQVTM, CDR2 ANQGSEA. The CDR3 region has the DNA TGCAGCGTTGAGGGGGACAGGGATAATGAAAAACTGTTTTTT. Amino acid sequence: CSVEGDRDNEKLFF.

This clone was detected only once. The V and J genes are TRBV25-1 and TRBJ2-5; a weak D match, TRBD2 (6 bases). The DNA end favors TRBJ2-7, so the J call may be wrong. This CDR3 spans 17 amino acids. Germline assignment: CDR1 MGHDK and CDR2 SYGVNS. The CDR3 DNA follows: TGTGCCAGCAGTGTTCAGCGCGGCGGGAAAGCCTCCTACGAGCAGTACTTC. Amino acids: CASSVQRGGKASYEQYF.

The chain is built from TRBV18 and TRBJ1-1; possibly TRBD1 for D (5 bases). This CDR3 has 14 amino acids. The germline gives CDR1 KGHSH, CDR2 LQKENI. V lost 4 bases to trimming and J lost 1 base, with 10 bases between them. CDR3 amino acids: CASSRQGSNTEAFF. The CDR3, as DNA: TGTGCCAGCTCACGTCAGGGTTCGAACACTGAAGCTTTCTTT.

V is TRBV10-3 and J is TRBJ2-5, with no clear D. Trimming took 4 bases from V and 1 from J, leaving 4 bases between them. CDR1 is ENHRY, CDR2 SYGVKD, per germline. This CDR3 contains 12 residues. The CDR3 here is CAISVRQETQYF. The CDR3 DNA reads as TGTGCCATCAGTGTCCGCCAAGAGACCCAGTACTTC.

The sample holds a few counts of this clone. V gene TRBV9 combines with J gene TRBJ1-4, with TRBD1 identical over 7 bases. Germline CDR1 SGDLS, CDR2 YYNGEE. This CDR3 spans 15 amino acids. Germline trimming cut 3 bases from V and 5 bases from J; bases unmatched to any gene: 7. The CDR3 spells CASSATGTVNEKLFF. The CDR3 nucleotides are TGTGCCAGCAGCGCGACCGGGACAGTGAATGAAAAACTGTTTTTT.